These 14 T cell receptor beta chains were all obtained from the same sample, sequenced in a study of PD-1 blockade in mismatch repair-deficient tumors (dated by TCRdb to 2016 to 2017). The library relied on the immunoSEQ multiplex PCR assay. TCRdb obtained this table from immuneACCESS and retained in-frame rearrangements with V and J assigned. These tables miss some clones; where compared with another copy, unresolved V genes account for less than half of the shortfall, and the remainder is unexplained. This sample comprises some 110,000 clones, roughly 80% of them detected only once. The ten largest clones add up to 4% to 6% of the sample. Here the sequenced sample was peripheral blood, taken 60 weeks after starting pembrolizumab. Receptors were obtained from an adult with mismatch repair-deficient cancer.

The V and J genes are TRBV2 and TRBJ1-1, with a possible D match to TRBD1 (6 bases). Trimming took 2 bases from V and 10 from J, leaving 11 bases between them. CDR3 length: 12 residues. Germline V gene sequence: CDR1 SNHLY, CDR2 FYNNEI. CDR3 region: CASSETTGRAFF. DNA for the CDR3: TGTGCCAGCAGTGAAACCACAGGGAGAGCTTTCTTT.

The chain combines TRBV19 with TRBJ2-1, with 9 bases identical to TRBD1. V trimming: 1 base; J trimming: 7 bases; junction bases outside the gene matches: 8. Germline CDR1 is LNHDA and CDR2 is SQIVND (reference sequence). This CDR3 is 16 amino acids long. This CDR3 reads CASSIGAGQGRNEQFF. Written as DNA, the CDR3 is TGTGCCAGTAGTATAGGGGCGGGACAGGGAAGGAATGAGCAGTTCTTC.

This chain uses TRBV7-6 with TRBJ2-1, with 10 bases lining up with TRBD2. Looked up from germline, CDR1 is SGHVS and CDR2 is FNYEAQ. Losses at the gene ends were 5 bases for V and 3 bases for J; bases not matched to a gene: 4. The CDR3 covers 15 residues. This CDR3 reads CASSREREGYNEQFF. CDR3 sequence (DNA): TGTGCCAGCAGCCGTGAGCGGGAGGGCTACAATGAGCAGTTCTTC.

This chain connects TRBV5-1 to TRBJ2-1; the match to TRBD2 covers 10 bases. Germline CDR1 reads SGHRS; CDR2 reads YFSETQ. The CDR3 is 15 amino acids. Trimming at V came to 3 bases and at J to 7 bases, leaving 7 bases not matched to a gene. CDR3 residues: CASSSSGRAGNEQFF. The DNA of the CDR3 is TGCGCCAGCAGCTCAAGCGGGAGGGCAGGTAATGAGCAGTTCTTC. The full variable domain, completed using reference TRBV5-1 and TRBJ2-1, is KAGVTQTPRYLIKTRGQQVTLSCSPISGHRSVSWYQQTPGQGLQFLFEYFSETQRNKGNFPGRFSGRQFSNSRSEMNVSTLELGDSALYLCASSSSGRAGNEQFFGPGTRLTVL.

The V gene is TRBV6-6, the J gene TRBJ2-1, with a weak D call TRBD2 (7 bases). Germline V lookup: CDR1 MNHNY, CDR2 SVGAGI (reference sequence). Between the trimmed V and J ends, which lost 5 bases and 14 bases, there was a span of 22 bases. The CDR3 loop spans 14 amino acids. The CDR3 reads CASSGDRGGAKEFF. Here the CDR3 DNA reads TGTGCCAGCAGTGGGGACCGCGGGGGCGCCAAAGAGTTCTTC.

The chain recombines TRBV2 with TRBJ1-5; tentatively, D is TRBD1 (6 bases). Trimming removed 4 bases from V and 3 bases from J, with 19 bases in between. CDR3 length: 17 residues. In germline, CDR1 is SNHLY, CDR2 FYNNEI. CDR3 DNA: TGTGCCAGCAGTGGGGATGCAGGGGCACCCTCCAATCAGCCCCAGCATTTT. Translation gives CASSGDAGAPSNQPQHF.

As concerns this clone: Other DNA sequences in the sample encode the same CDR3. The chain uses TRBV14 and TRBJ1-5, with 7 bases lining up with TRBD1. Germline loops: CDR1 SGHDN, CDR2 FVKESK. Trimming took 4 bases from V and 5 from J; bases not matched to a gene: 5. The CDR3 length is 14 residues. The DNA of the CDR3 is TGTGCCAGCAGCCTGGGACAGACCTATCAGCCCCAGCATTTT. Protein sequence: CASSLGQTYQPQHF.

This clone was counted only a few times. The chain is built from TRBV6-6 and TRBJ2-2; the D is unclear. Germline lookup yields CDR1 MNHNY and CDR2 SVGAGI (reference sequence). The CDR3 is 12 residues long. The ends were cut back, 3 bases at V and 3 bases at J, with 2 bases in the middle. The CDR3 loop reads CASSYHTGELFF. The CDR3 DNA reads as TGTGCCAGCAGTTATCACACCGGGGAGCTGTTTTTT.

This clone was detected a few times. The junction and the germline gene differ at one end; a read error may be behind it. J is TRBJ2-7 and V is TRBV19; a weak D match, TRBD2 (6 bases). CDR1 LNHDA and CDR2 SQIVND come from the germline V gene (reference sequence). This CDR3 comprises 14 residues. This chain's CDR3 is CASSPRDWSSEQYF. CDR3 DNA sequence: TGTGCCAGTAGTCCCCGGGACTGGTCCTCCGAGCAGTACTTC.

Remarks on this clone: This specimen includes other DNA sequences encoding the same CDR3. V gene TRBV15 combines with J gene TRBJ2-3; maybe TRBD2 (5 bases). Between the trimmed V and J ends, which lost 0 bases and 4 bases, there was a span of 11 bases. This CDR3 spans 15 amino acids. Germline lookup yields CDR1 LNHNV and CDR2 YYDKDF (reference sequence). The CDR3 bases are TGTGCCACCAGCAGAGATCGCGGGCCCGCAGATACGCAGTATTTT. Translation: CATSRDRGPADTQYF.

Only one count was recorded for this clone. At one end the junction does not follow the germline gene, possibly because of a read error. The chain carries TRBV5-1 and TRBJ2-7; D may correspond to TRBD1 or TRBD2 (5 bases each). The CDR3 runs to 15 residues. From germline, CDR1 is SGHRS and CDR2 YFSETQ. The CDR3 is CASGFGTSTSYEQYF. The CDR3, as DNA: TGCGCCAGCGGCTTTGGGACGTCAACCTCCTACGAGCAGTACTTC.

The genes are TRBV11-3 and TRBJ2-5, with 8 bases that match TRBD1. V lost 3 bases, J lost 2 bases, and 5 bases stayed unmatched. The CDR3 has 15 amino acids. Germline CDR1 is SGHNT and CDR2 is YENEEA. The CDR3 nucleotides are TGTGCCAGCAGCTTCGGACAGGGCTCTCAAGAGACCCAGTACTTC. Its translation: CASSFGQGSQETQYF.

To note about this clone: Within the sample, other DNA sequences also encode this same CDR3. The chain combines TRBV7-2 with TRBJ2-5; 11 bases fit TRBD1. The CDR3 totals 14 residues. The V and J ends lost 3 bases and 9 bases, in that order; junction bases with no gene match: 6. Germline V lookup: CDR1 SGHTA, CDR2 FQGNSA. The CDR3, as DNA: TGTGCCAGCAGCTTCGGGACAGGGGGAACGTCCCAGTACTTC. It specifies CASSFGTGGTSQYF.

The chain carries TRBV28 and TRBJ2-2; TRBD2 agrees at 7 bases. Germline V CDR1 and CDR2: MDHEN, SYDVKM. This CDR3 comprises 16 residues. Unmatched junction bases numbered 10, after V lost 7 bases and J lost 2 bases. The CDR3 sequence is CASTWGGGSNTGELFF. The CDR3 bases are TGTGCCAGCACCTGGGGGGGAGGGTCAAACACCGGGGAGCTGTTTTTT. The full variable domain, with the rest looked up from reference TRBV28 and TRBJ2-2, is DVKVTQSSRYLVKRTGEKVFLECVQDMDHENMFWYRQDPGLGLRLIYFSYDVKMKEKGDIPEGYSVSREKKERFSLILESASTNQTSMYLCASTWGGGSNTGELFFGEGSRLTVL.